The 7 T cell receptor beta chains below all came from one sample that was sequenced in a study of cytomegalovirus exposure and HLA in healthy donors. PCR primers comprised 60 Vbeta and 13 Jbeta primers. Using immunoSEQ multiplex PCR, the repertoire was profiled, and TCRdb retains in-frame clones only, with some absent. The repertoire consists of some 110,000 clones, with around 80% occurring once and the leading ten covering 22%. Material: PBMCs. These receptor sequences come from a man aged 25-45 years in good health and CMV-seropositive.

CDR3 DNA: TGCAGCGTTCATCCAGGGTCCTACGAGCAGTACGTC. Translated, it gives CSVHPGSYEQYV. The genes are TRBV29-1 and TRBJ2-7, with a weak D call TRBD1 (5 bases). The CDR3 length is 12 residues. Per germline, CDR1 SQVTM and CDR2 ANQGSEA. V was shortened by 5 bases and J by 1 base, with 9 bases between the two germline ends.

V gene TRBV7-2 combines with J gene TRBJ2-7; TRBD1 aligns across 7 bases. Germline lookup yields CDR1 SGHTA and CDR2 FQGNSA. The CDR3 spans 14 residues. With 2 bases clipped from V and 4 bases from J, the junction kept 5 bases outside the gene matches. The CDR3 coding sequence is TGTGCCAGCAGCTTAAGGCAGGGGGAATACGAGCAGTACTTC. It codes for CASSLRQGEYEQYF.

The rearrangement uses TRBV5-1 and TRBJ1-6, with D maybe TRBD1 (6 bases). In germline, CDR1 is SGHRS, CDR2 YFSETQ. V lost 0 bases to trimming and J lost 7 bases, with 11 bases between them. This CDR3 comprises 15 residues. CDR3 nucleotide sequence: TGCGCCAGCAGCTTGGCGGAGGGGGGGAATTCACCCCTCCACTTT. Encoded protein: CASSLAEGGNSPLHF. The full variable domain, rest sourced from reference TRBV5-1 and TRBJ1-6, is KAGVTQTPRYLIKTRGQQVTLSCSPISGHRSVSWYQQTPGQGLQFLFEYFSETQRNKGNFPGRFSGRQFSNSRSEMNVSTLELGDSALYLCASSLAEGGNSPLHFGNGTRLTVT.

The chain combines TRBV2 with TRBJ1-4; D gene unclear. The CDR3 spans 16 residues. In germline, CDR1 is SNHLY, CDR2 FYNNEI. Trimming stripped 1 base from V and 11 bases from J, with 20 bases between. In nucleotides, the CDR3 is TGTGCCAGCAGTGAAGGGGCGGGGAGGGTTAGACGGAAACTGTTTTTT. This translates into CASSEGAGRVRRKLFF.

This clone was found a few times. The chain recombines TRBV19 with TRBJ2-1, with 7 positions matching TRBD1. Germline V gene lookup returns CDR1 LNHDA and CDR2 SQIVND (reference sequence). With 0 bases clipped from V and 7 bases from J, the junction kept 6 bases outside the gene matches. The CDR3 runs to 15 residues. The DNA of the CDR3 is TGTGCCAGTAGTATAGATCTGAACAGGGGAAATGAGCAGTTCTTC. Protein product: CASSIDLNRGNEQFF.

As regards this clone: This same CDR3 is encoded by further DNA sequences in the sample. V usage is TRBV11-2 and J usage is TRBJ1-2; 9 nucleotides match TRBD1. Germline trimming cut 4 bases from V and 5 bases from J; bases unmatched to any gene: 2. This CDR3 is built from 13 residues. Germline lookup yields CDR1 SGHAT and CDR2 FQNNGV. The CDR3 nucleotides read TGTGCCAGCAGCTCAGGACAGGGGTATGGCTACACCTTC. It translates to CASSSGQGYGYTF.

This rearrangement joins TRBV7-8 to TRBJ1-3; 7 positions agree with TRBD1. Unmatched junction bases numbered 6, after V lost 4 bases and J lost 3 bases. Germline lookup yields CDR1 SGHVS and CDR2 FQNEAQ. This CDR3 spans 15 amino acids. The CDR3, as DNA: TGTGCCAGCAGCTCCCCCTCAGGGGGTGGAAACACCATATATTTT. Translated, it gives CASSSPSGGGNTIYF.